The 8 T cell receptor beta chains given below trace back to one sample, sequenced in a study of shared clonotypes between healthy human individuals. The protocol was immunoSEQ multiplex PCR, while the TCRdb copy is restricted to in-frame clones and leaves out a portion. The profile shows about 1,800,000 clones, approximately 94% of them singletons. Terminally differentiated effector memory CD45RA+ cells were excluded by CCR7 positive selection of CD45RO-negative cells. The sequenced sample was naive CD8+ T cells sorted from blood. The source of these receptors is a man between 18 and 29 years old in good health.

The chain couples TRBV29-1 to TRBJ2-2; D gene uncertain. From germline, CDR1 is SQVTM and CDR2 ANQGSEA. This CDR3 is 13 amino acids long. The ends were cut back, 1 base at V and 2 bases at J, with 5 bases in the middle. The CDR3 DNA sequence: TGCAGCGTTGAAGCAGCAAACACCGGGGAGCTGTTTTTT. It translates to CSVEAANTGELFF.

The rearrangement links TRBV6-1 to TRBJ1-5; D unclear. Germline CDR1 reads MNHNS; CDR2 reads SASEGT. This CDR3 has 14 residues. V lost 2 bases and J 3 bases, leaving 8 bases between the germline ends. The CDR3 nucleotides are TGTGCCAGCAGTGAATGGGCAGACAATCAGCCCCAGCATTTT. It translates to CASSEWADNQPQHF.

This clone was detected once. The V and J genes are TRBV6-6 and TRBJ2-1; D is undetermined. The ends were cut back, 0 bases at V and 7 bases at J, with 7 bases in the middle. Germline values: CDR1 MNHNY, CDR2 SVGAGI (reference sequence). The CDR3 runs to 13 residues. The CDR3 DNA reads TGTGCCAGCAGTTACTCGATGAGTAATGAGCAGTTCTTC. This encodes CASSYSMSNEQFF.

The V and J genes are TRBV4-3 and TRBJ2-6, with 12 bases lining up with TRBD2. The CDR3 is 15 amino acids. Trimming removed 0 bases from V and 10 bases from J; junction bases left unmatched: 1. Germline CDR1 LGHNA, CDR2 YSLEER. The CDR3: CASSQDGLAGNVLTF. The CDR3 region has the DNA TGCGCCAGCAGCCAAGATGGACTAGCGGGAAACGTCCTGACTTTC.

The J gene is TRBJ2-5, the V gene TRBV19; a weak D match, TRBD1 (6 bases). The V and J ends lost 11 bases and 4 bases respectively, with 14 bases between them. This CDR3 is built from 12 residues. Germline V gene sequence: CDR1 LNHDA, CDR2 SQIVND (reference sequence). For the CDR3, the DNA is TGTGCCGCAGGGGCGTGGTTAGAGACCCAGTACTTC. Its translation: CAAGAWLETQYF.

This chain links TRBV2 with TRBJ1-4, with unresolved D. Trimming took off 3 bases at V and 6 bases at J, with 11 bases between the two ends. The CDR3 spans 14 residues. Germline V gene lookup returns CDR1 SNHLY and CDR2 FYNNEI. The CDR3 nucleotides are TGTGCCAGCAGTGACCAGAATGAGGATGAAAAACTGTTTTTT. This gives the protein CASSDQNEDEKLFF.

The chain carries TRBV14 and TRBJ1-6; 8 nucleotides line up with TRBD1. Germline V lookup: CDR1 SGHDN, CDR2 FVKESK. The CDR3 sequence is 14 residues long. V shed 5 bases and J 8 bases; nucleotides not matched to a gene: 5. CDR3 amino acids: CASSTQGEYSPLHF. Here the CDR3 DNA reads TGTGCCAGCAGCACACAGGGGGAGTATTCACCCCTCCACTTT.

The V and J genes are TRBV7-9 and TRBJ2-5; TRBD2 matches 12 bases. The V gene end was trimmed by 6 bases and the J gene end by 2 bases; junction bases not matched to a gene: 7. Germline V gives CDR1 SEHNR, CDR2 FQNEAQ (reference sequence). The CDR3 loop spans 16 amino acids. CDR3 in amino acids: CASRRLAGVRQETQYF. The CDR3 DNA reads TGTGCCAGCAGGCGACTAGCGGGGGTGAGGCAAGAGACCCAGTACTTC.